These 20 T cell receptor beta chains came from one sample sequenced in a study of blood T cell repertoires in COVID-19. The protocol was immunoSEQ multiplex PCR, while the TCRdb copy is restricted to in-frame clones and leaves out a portion. The data show 130,000 to 150,000 clones, around 86% seen once. Specimen: peripheral blood. Source of these receptors: a man in his fifties who had recovered from COVID-19.

This clone was recorded a few times. J is TRBJ2-5 and V is TRBV29-1, with TRBD1 matching over 8 bases. This CDR3 has 15 amino acids. Germline CDR1 reads SQVTM; CDR2 reads ANQGSEA. With 2 bases clipped from V and 5 bases from J, the junction kept 10 bases outside the gene matches. CDR3 coding DNA: TGCAGCGTTGAACTCAGGGGCAGGGGGCTTGAGACCCAGTACTTC. Translated, it gives CSVELRGRGLETQYF.

V usage is TRBV10-3 and J usage is TRBJ2-5; TRBD2 agrees at 10 bases. Germline values: CDR1 ENHRY, CDR2 SYGVKD. The CDR3 runs to 19 residues. V shed 0 bases, J shed 2 bases, and the junction held 12 bases outside the gene matches. This chain's CDR3 is CAISESVIAGGKGQETQYF. Here the CDR3 DNA reads TGTGCCATCAGTGAGTCGGTAATAGCGGGGGGTAAGGGGCAAGAGACCCAGTACTTC.

The CDR3 DNA is TGTGCCAGCAGTTACTCGATAGCGGGGGGCCCCAAGGAGCAGTTCTTC. Protein sequence: CASSYSIAGGPKEQFF. V usage is TRBV6-2 or TRBV6-3 and J usage is TRBJ2-1, with 10 bases that match TRBD2. Germline CDR1 reads MNHEY; CDR2 reads SVGEGT. The V and J ends lost 0 bases and 10 bases, in that order; junction bases with no gene match: 9. The CDR3 runs to 16 residues.

This clone has only a few counts. The chain combines TRBV6-2 or TRBV6-3 with TRBJ1-5; D may be TRBD1 (6 bases). Germline CDR1 reads MNHEY; CDR2 reads SVGEGT. This CDR3 comprises 14 residues. The V end was cut by 5 bases, the J end by 4 bases, with 12 bases between. The CDR3 nucleotides are TGTGCCAGCAGTCAATTTACAGGGAATCAGCCCCAGCATTTT. This translates into CASSQFTGNQPQHF.

The chain has TRBV5-4 and TRBJ2-5, with D tentatively TRBD2 (5 bases). The V gene's germline CDR1 is SGHNT and CDR2 YYREEE (reference sequence). This CDR3 has 13 amino acids. Trimming pared 4 bases from V and 4 bases from J, leaving 11 bases between. CDR3 sequence: CASSPRSGETQYF. As DNA, the CDR3 is TGTGCCAGCAGCCCAAGAAGCGGAGAGACCCAGTACTTC.

CDR3 in amino acids: CASSELSGLNEKLFF. CDR3 in DNA: TGTGCCAGCAGTGAATTATCCGGTCTTAATGAAAAACTGTTTTTT. This sequence joins TRBV25-1 and TRBJ1-4; unclear D gene. Germline CDR1 MGHDK, CDR2 SYGVNS. The CDR3 has 15 residues. The ends were cut back, 1 base at V and 4 bases at J, with 10 bases in the middle. Full variable domain (rest looked up from reference TRBV25-1 and TRBJ1-4): EADIYQTPRYLVIGTGKKITLECSQTMGHDKMYWYQQDPGMELHLIHYSYGVNSTEKGDLSSESTVSRIRTEHFPLTLESARPSHTSQYLCASSELSGLNEKLFFGSGTQLSVL.

The V gene is TRBV4-2, the J gene TRBJ2-6, with D maybe TRBD1 (6 bases). The ends were cut back, 3 bases at V and 0 bases at J, with 15 bases in the middle. Per germline, CDR1 LGHNA and CDR2 YNFKEQ. The CDR3 covers 18 residues. CDR3 bases: TGTGCCAGCAGCCAGGGGGCCCCGAAAAGCTCTGGGGCCAACGTCCTGACTTTC. This encodes CASSQGAPKSSGANVLTF.

The chain links TRBV7-2 to TRBJ1-4; D gene uncertain. Trimming left V 5 bases short and J 0 bases short, with 13 bases between. CDR1 and CDR2 from the germline V gene are SGHTA and FQGNSA. The CDR3 is 16 residues long. In DNA form, the CDR3 reads TGTGCCAGCAGCCCACTTGGAGTTACAACTAATGAAAAACTGTTTTTT. As protein: CASSPLGVTTNEKLFF.

The V gene is TRBV5-1, the J gene TRBJ2-2; D is possibly TRBD2 (5 bases). This CDR3 region has 15 residues. Germline V CDR1 and CDR2: SGHRS, YFSETQ. Deletions cut 0 bases from V and 4 bases from J, with 10 bases between. The CDR3 bases are TGCGCCAGCAGCTTGGCCGGTCGGGGCACCGGGGAGCTGTTTTTT. Its translation is CASSLAGRGTGELFF. The variable domain in full, completed from reference TRBV5-1 and TRBJ2-2, reads KAGVTQTPRYLIKTRGQQVTLSCSPISGHRSVSWYQQTPGQGLQFLFEYFSETQRNKGNFPGRFSGRQFSNSRSEMNVSTLELGDSALYLCASSLAGRGTGELFFGEGSRLTVL.

The rearrangement joins TRBV5-1 to TRBJ2-7; no firm D call. Trimming removed 1 base from V and 6 bases from J, with 11 bases in between. The CDR3 extends over 13 amino acids. CDR1 is SGHRS and CDR2 is YFSETQ in the germline V gene. The CDR3 DNA follows: TGCGCCAGCAGCTTGCGTCAGGTCGGCGAGCAGTACTTC. Protein sequence: CASSLRQVGEQYF. Full variable domain (outside the CDR3, taken from reference TRBV5-1 and TRBJ2-7): KAGVTQTPRYLIKTRGQQVTLSCSPISGHRSVSWYQQTPGQGLQFLFEYFSETQRNKGNFPGRFSGRQFSNSRSEMNVSTLELGDSALYLCASSLRQVGEQYFGPGTRLTVT.

The chain employs TRBV11-3 and TRBJ2-7; 9 nucleotides line up with TRBD1. This CDR3 is 14 amino acids long. Germline V gives CDR1 SGHNT, CDR2 YENEEA. V shed 5 bases, J shed 0 bases, and the junction held 2 bases outside the gene matches. For the CDR3, the DNA is TGTGCCAGCAGCCCGACAGGGGGCTCCTACGAGCAGTACTTC. Residues: CASSPTGGSYEQYF.

The CDR3 region has the DNA TGCAGCGTCACAGGGGGCTGGGGTGAGCAGTACTTC. It yields the protein CSVTGGWGEQYF. J is TRBJ2-7 and V is TRBV29-1; TRBD1 matches 9 bases. This CDR3 region has 12 residues. Looked up from germline, CDR1 is SQVTM and CDR2 is ANQGSEA. With V trimmed by 6 bases and J by 7 bases, 7 bases remained unmatched.

V is TRBV4-1 and J is TRBJ2-2; 13 bases are shared with TRBD2. Trimming cost V 0 bases and J 3 bases; bases outside gene matches: 4. The CDR3 is 18 residues long. CDR1 is MGHRA, CDR2 YSYEKL, per germline. The chain's CDR3 is CASSQDTSGGAYTGELFF. Written as DNA, the CDR3 is TGCGCCAGCAGCCAAGATACTAGCGGGGGGGCATACACCGGGGAGCTGTTTTTT.

The chain carries TRBV6-5 and TRBJ1-1, with TRBD1 identical over 7 bases. The CDR3 contains 15 residues. Germline loops: CDR1 MNHEY, CDR2 SVGAGI. The V gene end was trimmed by 0 bases and the J gene end by 3 bases; junction bases not matched to a gene: 4. As DNA, the CDR3 is TGTGCCAGCAGTTACTCGACAGGGTCGGACACTGAAGCTTTCTTT. Encoded protein: CASSYSTGSDTEAFF.

Details on this clone: Germline is not matched at one junction end, which may reflect a read error. J is TRBJ2-1 and V is TRBV29-1; 16 nucleotides agree with TRBD2. This CDR3 region has 17 residues. The germline gives CDR1 SQVTM, CDR2 ANQGSEA. CDR3 protein: CSVEGTSGGVLYNEQFF. Written as DNA, the CDR3 is TGCAGCGTCGAAGGGACTAGCGGGGGGGTCCTCTACAATGAGCAGTTCTTC.

CDR3 nucleotides: TGTGCCAGCAGTTACACCGAATCAGCGGGGAAACAAGAGACCCAGTACTTC. Translated, it gives CASSYTESAGKQETQYF. The rearrangement joins TRBV6-2 or TRBV6-3 to TRBJ2-5, with 7 bases that match TRBD2. Unmatched junction bases numbered 11, after V lost 2 bases and J lost 2 bases. The CDR3 extends over 17 amino acids. Germline assignment: CDR1 MNHEY and CDR2 SVGEGT.

The chain carries TRBV5-1 and TRBJ1-6, with TRBD1 matching over 7 bases. This CDR3 comprises 15 residues. Trimming at V came to 0 bases and at J to 10 bases, leaving 7 bases not matched to a gene. Germline V lookup: CDR1 SGHRS, CDR2 YFSETQ. The CDR3 DNA reads TGCGCCAGCAGCTTGGGCCCGACAGGGAGGTCACCCCTCCACTTT. Translating gives CASSLGPTGRSPLHF.

In DNA form, the CDR3 reads TGTGCCAGCAGCTTAGGGTCAGGGGAACAGCCCCAGCATTTT. It translates to CASSLGSGEQPQHF. The rearrangement joins TRBV11-2 to TRBJ1-5, with D possibly TRBD1 on 6 matching bases. Trimming removed 1 base at V and 7 bases at J, with 11 bases between. Germline values: CDR1 SGHAT, CDR2 FQNNGV. There are 14 residues in the CDR3.

The chain has TRBV5-1 and TRBJ2-2; 9 bases line up with TRBD1. CDR1 SGHRS and CDR2 YFSETQ come from the germline V gene. The CDR3 loop spans 17 amino acids. V gave up 5 bases and J gave up 1 base; unmatched junction bases: 9. This chain's CDR3 is CASSGPTGGVNTGELFF. CDR3 bases: TGCGCCAGCAGTGGGCCCACAGGGGGCGTGAACACCGGGGAGCTGTTTTTT.

This sequence joins TRBV6-2 or TRBV6-3 and TRBJ2-2, with D unclear. Trimming took 4 bases from V and 6 from J, leaving 6 bases between them. The CDR3 totals 12 residues. Germline V CDR1 and CDR2: MNHEY, SVGEGT. The CDR3 coding sequence is TGTGCCAGCAGTTTCACTTCCGGGGAGCTGTTTTTT. Translation gives CASSFTSGELFF.